These 3 T cell receptor beta chains were sequenced from one sample in a study of T cell changes during pregnancy in multiple sclerosis. Assay: immunoSEQ multiplex PCR; the TCRdb copy retains only in-frame clones and omits some. The sample carries about 110,000 clones, approximately 90% recorded once. The sample in question was peripheral blood, obtained in the third trimester of pregnancy. The receptors originated from a female donor with multiple sclerosis, enrolled in a pregnancy study.

The chain links TRBV6-5 to TRBJ2-2; D is possibly TRBD2 (6 bases). Germline assignment: CDR1 MNHEY and CDR2 SVGAGI. The CDR3 has 13 residues. V lost 8 bases to trimming and J lost 5 bases, with 12 bases between them. As DNA, the CDR3 is TGTGCCAGCGGAGGGGAGGTGACCGGGGAGCTGTTTTTT. The encoded protein is CASGGEVTGELFF.

V is TRBV9 and J is TRBJ2-3; D possibly corresponds to TRBD2 (6 bases). With 3 bases removed from V and 2 bases from J, the gap between germline ends came to 19 bases. CDR3 length: 17 amino acids. The germline V gene has CDR1 SGDLS and CDR2 YYNGEE. The CDR3 DNA follows: TGTGCCAGCAGCGCCTGGGGAGGCTCGGGCCTCACAGATACGCAGTATTTT. It yields the protein CASSAWGGSGLTDTQYF.

This clone was seen a handful of times. Here the CDR3 reads CASSILPTGQENTGELFF. DNA of the CDR3: TGTGCCAGCTCGATCCTACCAACGGGACAGGAGAACACCGGGGAGCTGTTTTTT. The V gene is TRBV18, the J gene TRBJ2-2, with TRBD1 identical over 8 bases. The germline CDR1 and CDR2 sequences are KGHSH and LQKENI. CDR3 length equals 18 residues. V was clipped by 6 bases and J by 1 base; unmatched bases: 13. Drawing the rest from reference TRBV18 and TRBJ2-2, the complete variable domain is NAGVMQNPRHLVRRRGQEARLRCSPMKGHSHVYWYRQLPEEGLKFMVYLQKENIIDESGMPKERFSAEFPKEGPSILRIQQVVRGDSAAYFCASSILPTGQENTGELFFGEGSRLTVL.